This TCR beta chain was obtained from a study of T cells and Merkel cell carcinoma outcomes (dated by TCRdb to the early 2020s). Looking at the study overall: The study looked at whether the tumor T-cell repertoire and T-cell density could predict clinical outcome in patients with Merkel cell carcinoma.

The samples were obtained from people who had Merkel cell carcinoma. CDR1 is given as SGHDN and CDR2 as FVKESK, both from the germline V gene. From cysteine to phenylalanine, the CDR3 is 14 amino acids long. This entry keeps only the CDR3 DNA: 42 bases, framed from base 1. V loses 4 bases of germline sequence and J loses 4 bases, and the interval between the two ends is 13 bases. Concerning this clone itself: Its antigen remains unidentified. Base qualities are missing; no much larger clone stands one base away.

Paper-wide results and their limitations: Clinical outcomes in Merkel cell carcinoma patients were reported to be predicted by T-cell repertoire features combined with T-cell density.

Libraries were built with the immunoSEQ multiplex PCR assay. TCRdb re-hosts the immuneACCESS table, in-frame sequences only. Its copies lack some clones; in the studies checked, an unresolved V gene accounts for under half of them, and the cause for the rest is not known. For this sample the table gives some 9,400 clones, of which about 85% were detected only once. Roughly 2.4% of the sample is held by the ten biggest clonotypes. Sequenced material: tumor tissue from Merkel cell carcinoma. The TCR originated in a human donor with Merkel cell carcinoma. The sequence links TRBV14 to TRBJ1-2; the D gene assignment is ambiguous. The CDR3 reads as follows: CASSPYGPSYGYTF. In nucleotide form, the sequence is TGTGCCAGCAGCCCATATGGACCGAGCTATGGCTACACCTTC.